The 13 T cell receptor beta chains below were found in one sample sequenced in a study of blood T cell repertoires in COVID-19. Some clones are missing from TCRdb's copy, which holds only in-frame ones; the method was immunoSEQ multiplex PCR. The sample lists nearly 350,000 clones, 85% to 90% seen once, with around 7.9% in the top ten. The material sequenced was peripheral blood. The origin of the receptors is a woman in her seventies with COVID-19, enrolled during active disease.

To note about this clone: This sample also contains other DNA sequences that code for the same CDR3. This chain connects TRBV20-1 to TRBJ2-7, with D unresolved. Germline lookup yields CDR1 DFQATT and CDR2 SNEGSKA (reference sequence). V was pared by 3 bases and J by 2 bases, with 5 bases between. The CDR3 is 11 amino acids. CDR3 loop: CSASAAYEQYF. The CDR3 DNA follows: TGCAGTGCTAGCGCGGCCTACGAGCAGTACTTC.

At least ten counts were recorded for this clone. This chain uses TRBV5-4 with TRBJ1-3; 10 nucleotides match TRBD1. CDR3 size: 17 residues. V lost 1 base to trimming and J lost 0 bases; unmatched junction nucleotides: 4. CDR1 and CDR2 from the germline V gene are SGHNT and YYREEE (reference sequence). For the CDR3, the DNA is TGTGCCAGCAGCTTGTCGACAGGGGGCCTCTCTGGAAACACCATATATTTT. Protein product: CASSLSTGGLSGNTIYF. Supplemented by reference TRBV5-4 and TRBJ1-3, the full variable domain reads ETGVTQSPTHLIKTRGQQVTLRCSSQSGHNTVSWYQQALGQGPQFIFQYYREEENGRGNFPPRFSGLQFPNYSSELNVNALELDDSALYLCASSLSTGGLSGNTIYFGEGSWLTVV.

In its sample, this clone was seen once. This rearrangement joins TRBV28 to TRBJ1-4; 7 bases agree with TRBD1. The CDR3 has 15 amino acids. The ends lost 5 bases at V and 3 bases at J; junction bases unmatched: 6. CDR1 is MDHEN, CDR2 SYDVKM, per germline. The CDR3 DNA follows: TGTGCCAGCAGTAGTCAGGGGGAGGCTAATGAAAAACTGTTTTTT. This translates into CASSSQGEANEKLFF. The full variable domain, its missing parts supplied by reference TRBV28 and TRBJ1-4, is DVKVTQSSRYLVKRTGEKVFLECVQDMDHENMFWYRQDPGLGLRLIYFSYDVKMKEKGDIPEGYSVSREKKERFSLILESASTNQTSMYLCASSSQGEANEKLFFGSGTQLSVL.

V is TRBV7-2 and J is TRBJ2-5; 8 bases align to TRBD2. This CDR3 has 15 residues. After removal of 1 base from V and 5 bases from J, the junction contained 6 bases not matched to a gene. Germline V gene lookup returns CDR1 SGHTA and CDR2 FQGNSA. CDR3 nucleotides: TGTGCCAGCAGCTTAGAGACTAGCGATACGGAGACCCAGTACTTC. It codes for CASSLETSDTETQYF. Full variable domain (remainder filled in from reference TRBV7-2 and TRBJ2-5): GAGVSQSPSNKVTEKGKDVELRCDPISGHTALYWYRQSLGQGLEFLIYFQGNSAPDKSGLPSDRFSAERTGGSVSTLTIQRTQQEDSAVYLCASSLETSDTETQYFGPGTRLLVL.

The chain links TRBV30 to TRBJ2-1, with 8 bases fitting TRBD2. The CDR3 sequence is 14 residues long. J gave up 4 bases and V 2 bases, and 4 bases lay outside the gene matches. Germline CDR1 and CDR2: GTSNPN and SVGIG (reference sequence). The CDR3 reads CAWSYGGGYNEQFF. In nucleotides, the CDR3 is TGTGCCTGGAGTTATGGCGGGGGGTACAATGAGCAGTTCTTC. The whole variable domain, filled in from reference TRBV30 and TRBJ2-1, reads SQTIHQWPATLVQPVGSPLSLECTVEGTSNPNLYWYRQAAGRGLQLLFYSVGIGQISSEVPQNLSASRPQDRQFILSSKKLLLSDSGFYLCAWSYGGGYNEQFFGPGTRLTVL.

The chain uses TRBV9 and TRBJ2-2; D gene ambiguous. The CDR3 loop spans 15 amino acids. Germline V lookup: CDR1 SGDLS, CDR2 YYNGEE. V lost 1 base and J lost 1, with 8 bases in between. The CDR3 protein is CASSVFDWNTGELFF. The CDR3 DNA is TGTGCCAGCAGCGTATTTGACTGGAACACCGGGGAGCTGTTTTTT.

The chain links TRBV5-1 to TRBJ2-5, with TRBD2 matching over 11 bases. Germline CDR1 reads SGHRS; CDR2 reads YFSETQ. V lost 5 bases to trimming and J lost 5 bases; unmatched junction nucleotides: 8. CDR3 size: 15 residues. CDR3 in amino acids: CASSFSGGAFETQYF. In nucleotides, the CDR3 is TGCGCCAGCAGTTTTAGCGGGGGGGCCTTCGAGACCCAGTACTTC.

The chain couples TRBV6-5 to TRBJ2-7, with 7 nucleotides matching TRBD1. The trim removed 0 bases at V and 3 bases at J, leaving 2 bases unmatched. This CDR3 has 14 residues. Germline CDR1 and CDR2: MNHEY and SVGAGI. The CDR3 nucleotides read TGTGCCAGCAGTTACTCCGGGACAGTCTACGAGCAGTACTTC. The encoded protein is CASSYSGTVYEQYF.

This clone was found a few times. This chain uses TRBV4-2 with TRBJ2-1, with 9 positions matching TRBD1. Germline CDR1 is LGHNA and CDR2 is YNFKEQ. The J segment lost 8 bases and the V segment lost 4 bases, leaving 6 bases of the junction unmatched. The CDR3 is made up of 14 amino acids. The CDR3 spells CASSRDRGEDEQFF. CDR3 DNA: TGTGCCAGCAGCCGAGACAGGGGGGAGGATGAGCAGTTCTTC.

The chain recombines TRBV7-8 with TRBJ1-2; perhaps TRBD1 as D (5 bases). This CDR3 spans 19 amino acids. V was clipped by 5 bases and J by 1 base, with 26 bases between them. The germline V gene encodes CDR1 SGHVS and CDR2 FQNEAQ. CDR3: CASSGLPSFGTGSNYGYTF. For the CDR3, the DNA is TGTGCCAGCAGCGGCCTACCTTCGTTCGGGACCGGGAGTAACTATGGCTACACCTTC.

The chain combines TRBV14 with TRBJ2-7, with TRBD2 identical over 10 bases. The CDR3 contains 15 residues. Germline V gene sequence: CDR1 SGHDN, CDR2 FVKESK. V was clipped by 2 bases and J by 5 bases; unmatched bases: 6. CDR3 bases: TGTGCCAGCAGCCAACAGCGGGGGGGCCGCGACGAGCAGTACTTC. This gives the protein CASSQQRGGRDEQYF.

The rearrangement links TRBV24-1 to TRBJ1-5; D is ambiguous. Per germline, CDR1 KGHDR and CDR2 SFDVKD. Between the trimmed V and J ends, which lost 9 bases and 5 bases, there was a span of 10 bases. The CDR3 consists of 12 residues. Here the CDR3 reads CATGVADQPQHF. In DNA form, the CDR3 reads TGTGCCACCGGAGTGGCGGATCAGCCCCAGCATTTT.

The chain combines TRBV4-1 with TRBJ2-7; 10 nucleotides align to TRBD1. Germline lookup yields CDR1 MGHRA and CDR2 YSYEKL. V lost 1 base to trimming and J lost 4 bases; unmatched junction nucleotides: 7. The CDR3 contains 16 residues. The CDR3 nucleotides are TGCGCCAGCAGCCAAGGAGTTCCGGGACAGGGGTACGAGCAGTACTTC. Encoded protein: CASSQGVPGQGYEQYF.